This T cell receptor beta chain was identified during a study of blood T cell repertoires in COVID-19. Background on the study: Samples representing acute and convalescent COVID-19 were sourced from the United States, Italy and Spain. PBMCs, B-cell-depleted T cells, or T cells provided the cDNA or gDNA that made up the material.

In the authors' workflow: How many nucleated cells were present was estimated from reference gene primer amplification. Repertoires were generated with immunoSEQ multiplex PCR, while TCRdb's copy carries only in-frame clones and drops some. V, J and clone size derive from that table, while D and trimming were established from the DNA sequence. The repertoire holds under 300,000 clones, roughly 87% seen once, with 7.2% in the top ten. The sequenced material came from peripheral blood. The sequence was collected from a man between 60 and 75 years old who had recovered from COVID-19.

CDR3 bases: TGTGCCAGCAGCCCAAGCTCCCAGGGGCGGTATGGCTACACCTTC. Its translation: CASSPSSQGRYGYTF. The chain links TRBV6-5 to TRBJ1-2; maybe TRBD1 (6 bases). The CDR3 is 15 residues long. Germline CDR1 reads MNHEY; CDR2 reads SVGAGI. The V end was cut by 6 bases, the J end by 5 bases, with 19 bases between.